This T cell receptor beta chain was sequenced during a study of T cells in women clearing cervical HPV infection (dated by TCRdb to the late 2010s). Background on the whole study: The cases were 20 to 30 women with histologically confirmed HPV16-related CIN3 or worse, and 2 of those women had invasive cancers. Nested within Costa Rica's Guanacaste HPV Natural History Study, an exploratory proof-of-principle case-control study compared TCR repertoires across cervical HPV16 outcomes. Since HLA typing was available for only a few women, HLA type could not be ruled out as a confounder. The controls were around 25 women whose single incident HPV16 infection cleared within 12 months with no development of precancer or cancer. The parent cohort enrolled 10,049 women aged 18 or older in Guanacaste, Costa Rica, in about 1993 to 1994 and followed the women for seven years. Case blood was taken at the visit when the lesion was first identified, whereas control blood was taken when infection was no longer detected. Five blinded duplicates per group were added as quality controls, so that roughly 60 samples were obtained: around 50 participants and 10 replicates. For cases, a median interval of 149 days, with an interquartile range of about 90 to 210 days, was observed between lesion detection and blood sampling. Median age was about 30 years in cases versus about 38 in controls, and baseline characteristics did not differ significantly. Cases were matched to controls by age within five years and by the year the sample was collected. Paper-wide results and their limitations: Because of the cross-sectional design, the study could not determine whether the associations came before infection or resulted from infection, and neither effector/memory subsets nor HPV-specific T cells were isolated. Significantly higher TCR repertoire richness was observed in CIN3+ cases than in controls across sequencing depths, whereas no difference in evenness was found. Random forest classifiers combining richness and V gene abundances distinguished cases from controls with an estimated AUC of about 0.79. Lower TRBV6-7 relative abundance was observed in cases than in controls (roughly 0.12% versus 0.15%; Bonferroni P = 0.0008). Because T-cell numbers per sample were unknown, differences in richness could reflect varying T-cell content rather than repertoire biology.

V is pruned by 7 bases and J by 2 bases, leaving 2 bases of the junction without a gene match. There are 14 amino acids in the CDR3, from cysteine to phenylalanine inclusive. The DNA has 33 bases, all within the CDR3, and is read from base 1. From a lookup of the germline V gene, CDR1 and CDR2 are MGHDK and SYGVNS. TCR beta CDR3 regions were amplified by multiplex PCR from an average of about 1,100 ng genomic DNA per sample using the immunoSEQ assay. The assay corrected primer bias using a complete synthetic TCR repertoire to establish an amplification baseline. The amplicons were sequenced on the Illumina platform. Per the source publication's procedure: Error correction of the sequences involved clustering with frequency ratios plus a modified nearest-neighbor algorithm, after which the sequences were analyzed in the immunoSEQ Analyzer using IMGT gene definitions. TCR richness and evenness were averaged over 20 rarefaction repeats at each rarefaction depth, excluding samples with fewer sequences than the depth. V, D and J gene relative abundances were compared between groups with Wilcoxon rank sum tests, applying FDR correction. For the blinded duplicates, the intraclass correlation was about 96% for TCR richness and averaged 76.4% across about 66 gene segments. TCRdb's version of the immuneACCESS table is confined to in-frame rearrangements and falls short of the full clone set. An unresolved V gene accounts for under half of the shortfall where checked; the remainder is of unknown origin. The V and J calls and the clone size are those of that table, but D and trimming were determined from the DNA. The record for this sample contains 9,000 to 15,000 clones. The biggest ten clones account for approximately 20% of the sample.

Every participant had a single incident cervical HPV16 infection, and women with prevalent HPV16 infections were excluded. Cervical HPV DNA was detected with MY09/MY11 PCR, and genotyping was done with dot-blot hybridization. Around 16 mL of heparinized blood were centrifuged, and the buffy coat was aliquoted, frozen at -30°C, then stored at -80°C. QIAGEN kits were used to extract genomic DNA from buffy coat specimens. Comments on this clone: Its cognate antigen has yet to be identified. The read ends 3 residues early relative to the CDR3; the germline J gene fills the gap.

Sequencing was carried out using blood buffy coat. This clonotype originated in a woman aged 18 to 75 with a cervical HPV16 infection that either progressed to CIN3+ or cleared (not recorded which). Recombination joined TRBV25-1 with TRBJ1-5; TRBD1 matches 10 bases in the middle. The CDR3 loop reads CASNGTGGNQPQHF. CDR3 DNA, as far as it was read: TGTGCCAGCAACGGGACAGGGGGCAATCAGCCC. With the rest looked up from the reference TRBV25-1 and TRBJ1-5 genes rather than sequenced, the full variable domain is EADIYQTPRYLVIGTGKKITLECSQTMGHDKMYWYQQDPGMELHLIHYSYGVNSTEKGDLSSESTVSRIRTEHFPLTLESARPSHTSQYLCASNGTGGNQPQHFGDGTRLSIL.